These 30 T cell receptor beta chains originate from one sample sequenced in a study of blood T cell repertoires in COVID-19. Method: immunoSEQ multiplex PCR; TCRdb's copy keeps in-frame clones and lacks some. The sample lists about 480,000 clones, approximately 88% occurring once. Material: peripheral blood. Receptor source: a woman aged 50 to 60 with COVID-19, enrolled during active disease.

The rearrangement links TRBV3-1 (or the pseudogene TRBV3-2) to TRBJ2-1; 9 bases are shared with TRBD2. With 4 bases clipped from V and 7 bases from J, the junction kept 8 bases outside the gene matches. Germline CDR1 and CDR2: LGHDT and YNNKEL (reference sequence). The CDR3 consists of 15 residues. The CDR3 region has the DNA TGTGCCAGCAGCCCGATAGCGGGGGCGCGGAATGAGCAGTTCTTC. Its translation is CASSPIAGARNEQFF.

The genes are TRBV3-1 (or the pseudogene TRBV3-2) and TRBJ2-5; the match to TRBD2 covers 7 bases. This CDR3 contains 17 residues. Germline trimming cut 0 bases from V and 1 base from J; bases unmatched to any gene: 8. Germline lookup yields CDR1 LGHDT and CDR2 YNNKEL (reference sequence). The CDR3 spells CASSQEFGEGSQETQYF. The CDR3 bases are TGTGCCAGCAGCCAAGAATTTGGGGAGGGTAGCCAAGAGACCCAGTACTTC.

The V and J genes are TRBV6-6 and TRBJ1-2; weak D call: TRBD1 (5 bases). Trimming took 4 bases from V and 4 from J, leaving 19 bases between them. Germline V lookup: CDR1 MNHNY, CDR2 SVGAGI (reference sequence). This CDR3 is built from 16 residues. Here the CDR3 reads CASSLSSDSIPYGYTF. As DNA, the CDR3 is TGTGCCAGCAGTTTATCTTCCGACAGTATCCCCTATGGCTACACCTTC.

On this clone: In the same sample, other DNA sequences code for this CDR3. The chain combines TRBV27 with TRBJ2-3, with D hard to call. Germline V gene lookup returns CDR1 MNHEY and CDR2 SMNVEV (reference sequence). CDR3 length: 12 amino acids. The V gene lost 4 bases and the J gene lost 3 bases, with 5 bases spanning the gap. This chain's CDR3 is CASSSFTDTQYF. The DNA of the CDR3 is TGTGCCAGCAGTTCCTTTACAGATACGCAGTATTTT.

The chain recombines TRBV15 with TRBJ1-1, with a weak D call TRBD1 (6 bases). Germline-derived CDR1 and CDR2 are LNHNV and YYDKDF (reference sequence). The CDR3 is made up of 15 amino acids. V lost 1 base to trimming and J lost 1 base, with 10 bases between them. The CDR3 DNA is TGTGCCACCAGCAGAGGGAGGGGGGGGAACACTGAAGCTTTCTTT. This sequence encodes CATSRGRGGNTEAFF.

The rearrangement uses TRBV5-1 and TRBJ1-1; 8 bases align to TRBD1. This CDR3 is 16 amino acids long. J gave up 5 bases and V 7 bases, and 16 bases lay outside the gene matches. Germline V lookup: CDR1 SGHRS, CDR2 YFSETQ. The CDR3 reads CASCPGTGDLCTEAFF. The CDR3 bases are TGCGCCAGCTGTCCTGGGACAGGAGATCTATGTACTGAAGCTTTCTTT. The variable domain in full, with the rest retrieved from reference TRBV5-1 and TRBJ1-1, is KAGVTQTPRYLIKTRGQQVTLSCSPISGHRSVSWYQQTPGQGLQFLFEYFSETQRNKGNFPGRFSGRQFSNSRSEMNVSTLELGDSALYLCASCPGTGDLCTEAFFGQGTRLTVV.

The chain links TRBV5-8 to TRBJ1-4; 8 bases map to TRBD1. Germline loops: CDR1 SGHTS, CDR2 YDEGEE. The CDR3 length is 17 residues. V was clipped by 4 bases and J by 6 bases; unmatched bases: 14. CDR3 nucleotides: TGTGCCAGCAGCCGGGGAGGGCAGGGGGCGATGTATGAAAAACTGTTTTTT. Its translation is CASSRGGQGAMYEKLFF. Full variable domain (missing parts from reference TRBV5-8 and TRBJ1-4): EAGVTQSPTHLIKTRGQQATLRCSPISGHTSVYWYQQALGLGLQFLLWYDEGEERNRGNFPPRFSGRQFPNYSSELNVNALELEDSALYLCASSRGGQGAMYEKLFFGSGTQLSVL.

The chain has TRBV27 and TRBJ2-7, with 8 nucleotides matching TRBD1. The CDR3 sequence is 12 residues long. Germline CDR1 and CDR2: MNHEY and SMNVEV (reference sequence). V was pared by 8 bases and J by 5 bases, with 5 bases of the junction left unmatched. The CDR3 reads CASRTGSNEQYF. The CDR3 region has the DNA TGTGCCAGCCGGACAGGGAGCAACGAGCAGTACTTC.

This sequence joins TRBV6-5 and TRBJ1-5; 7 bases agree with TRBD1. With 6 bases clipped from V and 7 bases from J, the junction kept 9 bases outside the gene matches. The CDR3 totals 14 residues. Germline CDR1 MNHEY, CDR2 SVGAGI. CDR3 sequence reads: CASSLTGNGQPQHF. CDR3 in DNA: TGTGCCAGCAGCCTGACAGGGAATGGGCAGCCCCAGCATTTT.

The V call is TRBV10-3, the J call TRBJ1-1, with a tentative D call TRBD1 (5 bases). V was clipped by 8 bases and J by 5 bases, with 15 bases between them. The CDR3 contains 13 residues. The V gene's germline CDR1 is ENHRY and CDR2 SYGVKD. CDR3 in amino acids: CAIWGGAGTEAFF. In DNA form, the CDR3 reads TGTGCCATCTGGGGGGGAGCTGGGACTGAAGCTTTCTTT.

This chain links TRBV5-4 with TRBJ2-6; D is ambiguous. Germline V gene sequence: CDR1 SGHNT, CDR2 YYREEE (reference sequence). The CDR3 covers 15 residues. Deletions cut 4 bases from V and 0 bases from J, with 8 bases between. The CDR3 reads CASSRLISGANVLTF. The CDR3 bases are TGTGCCAGCAGCCGACTGATCTCTGGGGCCAACGTCCTGACTTTC.

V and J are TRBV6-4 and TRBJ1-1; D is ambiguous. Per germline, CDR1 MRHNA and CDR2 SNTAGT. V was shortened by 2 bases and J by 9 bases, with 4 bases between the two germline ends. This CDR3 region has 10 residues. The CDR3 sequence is CASSDVKAFF. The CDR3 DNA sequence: TGTGCCAGCAGTGACGTTAAAGCTTTCTTT.

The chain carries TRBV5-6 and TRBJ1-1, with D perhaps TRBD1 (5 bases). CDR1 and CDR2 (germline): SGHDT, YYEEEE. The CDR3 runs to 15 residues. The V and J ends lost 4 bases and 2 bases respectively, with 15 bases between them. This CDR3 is CASSPVRGYNTEAFF. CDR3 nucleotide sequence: TGTGCCAGCAGCCCCGTACGGGGGTATAACACTGAAGCTTTCTTT.

The CDR3 bases are TGTGCCAGCTCATCGGGACAGGGGACAAATCAGCCCCAGCATTTT. It specifies CASSSGQGTNQPQHF. The chain recombines TRBV18 with TRBJ1-5; TRBD1 agrees at 10 bases. With V trimmed by 5 bases and J by 4 bases, 5 bases remained unmatched. Germline assignment: CDR1 KGHSH and CDR2 LQKENI. The CDR3 runs to 15 residues.

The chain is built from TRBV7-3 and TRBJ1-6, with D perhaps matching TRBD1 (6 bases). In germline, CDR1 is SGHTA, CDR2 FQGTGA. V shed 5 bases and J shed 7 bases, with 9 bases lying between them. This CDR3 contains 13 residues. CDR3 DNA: TGTGCCAGCAGCAAGGACAGCAATTCACCCCTCCACTTT. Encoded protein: CASSKDSNSPLHF.

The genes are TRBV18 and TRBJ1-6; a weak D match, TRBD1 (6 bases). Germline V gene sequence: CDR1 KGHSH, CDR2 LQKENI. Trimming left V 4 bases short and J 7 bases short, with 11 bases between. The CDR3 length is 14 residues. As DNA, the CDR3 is TGTGCCAGCTCACTTGCAGGGGACAATTCACCCCTCCACTTT. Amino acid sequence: CASSLAGDNSPLHF.

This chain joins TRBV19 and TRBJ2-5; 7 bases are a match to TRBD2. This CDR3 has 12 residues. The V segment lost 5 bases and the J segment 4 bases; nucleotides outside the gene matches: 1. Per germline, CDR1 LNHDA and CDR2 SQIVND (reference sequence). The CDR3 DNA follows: TGTGCCAGTAGTGGGGGGGGAGAGACCCAGTACTTC. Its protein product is CASSGGGETQYF.

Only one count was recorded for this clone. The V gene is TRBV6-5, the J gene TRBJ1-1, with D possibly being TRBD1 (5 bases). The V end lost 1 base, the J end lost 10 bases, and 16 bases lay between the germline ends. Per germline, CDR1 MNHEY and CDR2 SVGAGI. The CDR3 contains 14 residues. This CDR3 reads CASSYLGTPLVAFF. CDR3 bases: TGTGCCAGCAGTTACTTAGGGACTCCCCTGGTAGCTTTCTTT.

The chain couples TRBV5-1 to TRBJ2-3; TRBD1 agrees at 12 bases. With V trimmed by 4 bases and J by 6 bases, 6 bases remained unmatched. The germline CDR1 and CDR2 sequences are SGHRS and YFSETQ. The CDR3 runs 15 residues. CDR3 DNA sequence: TGCGCCAGCAGCAACCGGGACAGGGGGCAGGATACGCAGTATTTT. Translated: CASSNRDRGQDTQYF. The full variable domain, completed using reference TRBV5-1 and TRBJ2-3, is KAGVTQTPRYLIKTRGQQVTLSCSPISGHRSVSWYQQTPGQGLQFLFEYFSETQRNKGNFPGRFSGRQFSNSRSEMNVSTLELGDSALYLCASSNRDRGQDTQYFGPGTRLTVL.

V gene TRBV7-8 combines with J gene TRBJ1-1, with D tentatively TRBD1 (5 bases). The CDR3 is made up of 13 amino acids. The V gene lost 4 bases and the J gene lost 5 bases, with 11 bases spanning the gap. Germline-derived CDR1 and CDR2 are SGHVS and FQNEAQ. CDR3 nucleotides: TGTGCCAGCAGCTCCAGGGCAGGGACTGAAGCTTTCTTT. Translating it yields CASSSRAGTEAFF.

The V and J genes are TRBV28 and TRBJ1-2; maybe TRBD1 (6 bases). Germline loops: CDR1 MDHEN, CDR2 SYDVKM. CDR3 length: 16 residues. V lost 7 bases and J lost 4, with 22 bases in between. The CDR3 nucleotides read TGTGCCAGCACAGACCCCGGGACATCGCTTAGCTATGGCTACACCTTC. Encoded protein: CASTDPGTSLSYGYTF.

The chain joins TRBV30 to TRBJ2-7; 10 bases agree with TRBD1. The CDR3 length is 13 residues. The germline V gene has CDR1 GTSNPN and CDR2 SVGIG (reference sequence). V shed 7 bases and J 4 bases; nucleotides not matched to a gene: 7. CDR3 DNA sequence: TGTGCCTTTACGGGGACAGGGGCGTACGAGCAGTACTTC. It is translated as CAFTGTGAYEQYF.

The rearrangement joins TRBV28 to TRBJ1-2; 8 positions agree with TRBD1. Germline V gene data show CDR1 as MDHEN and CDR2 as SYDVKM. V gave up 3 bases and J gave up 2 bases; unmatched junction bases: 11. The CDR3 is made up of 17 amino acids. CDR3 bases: TGTGCCAGCAGTTTGGGGACAGGCGGCCTTCGGAACTATGGCTACACCTTC. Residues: CASSLGTGGLRNYGYTF.

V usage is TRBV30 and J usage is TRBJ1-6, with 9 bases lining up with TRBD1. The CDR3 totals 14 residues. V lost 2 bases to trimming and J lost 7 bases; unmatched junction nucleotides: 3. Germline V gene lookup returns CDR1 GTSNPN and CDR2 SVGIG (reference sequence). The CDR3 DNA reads TGTGCCTGGAGTCGGGACAGGGTAAATTCACCCCTCCACTTT. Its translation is CAWSRDRVNSPLHF.

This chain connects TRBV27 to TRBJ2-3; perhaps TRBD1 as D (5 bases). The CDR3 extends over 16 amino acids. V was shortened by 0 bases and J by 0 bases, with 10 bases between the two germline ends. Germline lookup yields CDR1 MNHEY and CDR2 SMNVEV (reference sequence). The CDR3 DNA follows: TGTGCCAGCAGTTTATCGCCGGACAAAAGCACAGATACGCAGTATTTT. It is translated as CASSLSPDKSTDTQYF.

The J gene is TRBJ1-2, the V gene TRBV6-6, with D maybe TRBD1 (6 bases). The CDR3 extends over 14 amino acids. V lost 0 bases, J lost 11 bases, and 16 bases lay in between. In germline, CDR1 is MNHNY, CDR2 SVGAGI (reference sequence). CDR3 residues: CASSYSEGDVGYTF. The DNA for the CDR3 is TGTGCCAGCAGTTACTCCGAGGGGGACGTTGGGTACACCTTC.

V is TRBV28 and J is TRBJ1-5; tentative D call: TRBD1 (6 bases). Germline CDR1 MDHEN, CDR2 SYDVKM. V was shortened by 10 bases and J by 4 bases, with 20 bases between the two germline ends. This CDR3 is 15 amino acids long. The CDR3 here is CATDPSRDTNQPQHF. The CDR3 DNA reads TGTGCCACCGACCCTTCCCGGGACACTAATCAGCCCCAGCATTTT.

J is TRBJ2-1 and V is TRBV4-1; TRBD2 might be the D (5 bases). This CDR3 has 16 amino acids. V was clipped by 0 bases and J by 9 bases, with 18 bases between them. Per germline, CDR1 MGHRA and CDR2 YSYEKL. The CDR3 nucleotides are TGCGCCAGCAGCCAAGAACTCAGAGGGCCGATAGGTGAGCAGTTCTTC. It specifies CASSQELRGPIGEQFF.

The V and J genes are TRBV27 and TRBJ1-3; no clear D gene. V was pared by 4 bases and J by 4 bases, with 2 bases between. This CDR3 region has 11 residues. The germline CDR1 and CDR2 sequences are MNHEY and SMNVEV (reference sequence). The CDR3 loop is CASSSGNTIYF. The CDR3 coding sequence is TGTGCCAGCAGTTCAGGAAACACCATATATTTT.

DNA of the CDR3: TGCGCCAGCAGCACGGGACAGGGCAATGGTAATGAAAAACTGTTTTTT. Amino acid sequence: CASSTGQGNGNEKLFF. The V gene is TRBV5-1, the J gene TRBJ1-4, with 9 bases that match TRBD1. The germline gives CDR1 SGHRS, CDR2 YFSETQ. Unmatched junction bases numbered 8, after V lost 4 bases and J lost 4 bases. This CDR3 spans 16 amino acids.